Below are 10 T cell receptor beta chains sequenced from a single sample in a study of blood T cell repertoires in COVID-19. Produced via immunoSEQ multiplex PCR; TCRdb's table is partial and in-frame only. The sample has some 400,000 clones, more than 70% seen once. Sequenced sample: peripheral blood. Receptors were obtained from a woman in her 30s with COVID-19, enrolled during active disease.

The CDR3 loop reads CASSVDGTLYNEQFF. Written as DNA, the CDR3 is TGTGCCAGCAGCGTCGACGGGACATTATACAATGAGCAGTTCTTC. The V and J genes are TRBV9 and TRBJ2-1, with D perhaps matching TRBD1 (6 bases). The CDR3 has 15 amino acids. V lost 2 bases, J lost 4 bases, and 13 bases lay in between. From germline, CDR1 is SGDLS and CDR2 YYNGEE.

V is TRBV30 and J is TRBJ1-1, with TRBD1 identical over 9 bases. Germline V gives CDR1 GTSNPN, CDR2 SVGIG (reference sequence). V was clipped by 2 bases and J by 4 bases; unmatched bases: 8. The CDR3 runs to 15 residues. CDR3 DNA sequence: TGTGCCTGGAGTCGAGGACAGGGGAGGTTCACTGAAGCTTTCTTT. This encodes CAWSRGQGRFTEAFF.

The V gene is TRBV19, the J gene TRBJ1-5, with no clear D. The length of the CDR3 is 15 residues. With 2 bases removed from V and 2 bases from J, the gap between germline ends came to 10 bases. Looked up from germline, CDR1 is LNHDA and CDR2 is SQIVND (reference sequence). The CDR3 DNA follows: TGTGCCAGTAGTATAATCCCAGGCGGCAATCAGCCCCAGCATTTT. It encodes CASSIIPGGNQPQHF. The full variable domain, in which reference TRBV19 and TRBJ1-5 provide the parts outside the CDR3, is DGGITQSPKYLFRKEGQNVTLSCEQNLNHDAMYWYRQDPGQGLRLIYYSQIVNDFQKGDIAEGYSVSREKKESFPLTVTSAQKNPTAFYLCASSIIPGGNQPQHFGDGTRLSIL.

With regard to this clone: Here the CDR3 omits its conserved ending phenylalanine or tryptophan, so a read error is the likely source. Because the CDR3's place on the DNA is in doubt, the DNA is left out and the CDR3 is given as listed by TCRdb. The chain recombines TRBV2 with TRBJ2-7; the table's D call of TRBD2 was not tested on the DNA. Germline V lookup: CDR1 SNHLY, CDR2 FYNNEI. The CDR3 has 15 residues if both end residues are counted. The CDR3 protein is CASSEAIRSLAGGTL.

The rearrangement links TRBV9 to TRBJ2-1; 7 positions agree with TRBD1. The CDR3 runs to 14 residues. In germline, CDR1 is SGDLS, CDR2 YYNGEE. The J segment lost 7 bases and the V segment lost 3 bases, leaving 7 bases of the junction unmatched. CDR3 amino acids: CASSDRQGRNEQFF. CDR3 in DNA: TGTGCCAGCAGCGACCGACAGGGTCGTAATGAGCAGTTCTTC.

The chain combines TRBV11-2 with TRBJ2-1; TRBD2 matches 12 bases. Germline CDR1 SGHAT, CDR2 FQNNGV. CDR3 length equals 16 residues. V dropped 5 bases and J dropped 4; count of bases not matched to a gene: 6. The CDR3 is CASSRRLAGGYNEQFF. In DNA form, the CDR3 reads TGTGCCAGCAGCCGCAGGCTAGCGGGAGGGTACAATGAGCAGTTCTTC. The full variable domain, rest sourced from reference TRBV11-2 and TRBJ2-1, is EAGVAQSPRYKIIEKRQSVAFWCNPISGHATLYWYQQILGQGPKLLIQFQNNGVVDDSQLPKDRFSAERLKGVDSTLKIQPAKLEDSAVYLCASSRRLAGGYNEQFFGPGTRLTVL.

The genes are TRBV5-6 and TRBJ2-1, with D possibly matching TRBD2 (6 bases). Germline assignment: CDR1 SGHDT and CDR2 YYEEEE. V was shortened by 0 bases and J by 3 bases, with 13 bases between the two germline ends. The CDR3 contains 16 residues. The DNA of the CDR3 is TGTGCCAGCAGCTTGGGGTCGGGAGTATACTACAATGAGCAGTTCTTC. Translating it yields CASSLGSGVYYNEQFF.

The gene calls are TRBV24-1 and TRBJ2-2; D may be TRBD2 (6 bases). The CDR3 covers 17 residues. Germline-derived CDR1 and CDR2 are KGHDR and SFDVKD. V shed 1 base and J shed 2 bases, with 13 bases lying between them. For the CDR3, the DNA is TGTGCCACCAGTGATTTACGGGGGATTGGAAACACCGGGGAGCTGTTTTTT. It translates to CATSDLRGIGNTGELFF.

The chain links TRBV11-2 to TRBJ2-3; 12 bases fit TRBD2. V was pared by 5 bases and J by 5 bases, with 5 bases of the junction left unmatched. The CDR3 is made up of 15 amino acids. Germline CDR1 is SGHAT and CDR2 is FQNNGV. In DNA form, the CDR3 reads TGTGCCAGCAGCCCCGGGGGACTAGCGGGAGATACGCAGTATTTT. As protein: CASSPGGLAGDTQYF.

The V and J genes are TRBV28 and TRBJ1-1; no definite D call. The CDR3 is made up of 13 amino acids. Germline assignment: CDR1 MDHEN and CDR2 SYDVKM. V lost 6 bases and J lost 3, with 11 bases in between. CDR3 nucleotide sequence: TGTGCCAGCAGCCCAGAATCCTACACTGAAGCTTTCTTT. It specifies CASSPESYTEAFF. Filled out from reference TRBV28 and TRBJ1-1, the complete variable domain reads DVKVTQSSRYLVKRTGEKVFLECVQDMDHENMFWYRQDPGLGLRLIYFSYDVKMKEKGDIPEGYSVSREKKERFSLILESASTNQTSMYLCASSPESYTEAFFGQGTRLTVV.